Following are 4 T cell receptor beta chains from one sample sequenced in a study of T cell changes during pregnancy in multiple sclerosis (dated by TCRdb to between 2017 and 2020). The library was produced with the immunoSEQ multiplex PCR assay. TCRdb re-hosts the immuneACCESS table, in-frame sequences only. Its copies lack some clones; in the studies checked, an unresolved V gene accounts for under half of them, and the cause for the rest is not known. This sample comprises under 70,000 clones, roughly nine tenths of them detected only once. The ten most abundant clones make up about 0.5% of the sample. This sample comprised CD4+ T cells from peripheral blood mononuclear cells, obtained after pregnancy. These receptors came from a female donor in good health, enrolled as a control in a pregnancy study.

There are a few counts of this clone. This rearrangement joins TRBV9 to TRBJ2-1, with 13 positions matching TRBD2. Looked up from germline, CDR1 is SGDLS and CDR2 is YYNGEE. V lost 0 bases, J lost 6 bases, and 3 bases stayed unmatched. The CDR3 runs to 16 residues. This chain's CDR3 is CASSVAGLAGTNEQFF. The DNA for the CDR3 is TGTGCCAGCAGCGTAGCGGGACTAGCGGGGACCAATGAGCAGTTCTTC.

The chain uses TRBV7-9 and TRBJ1-1; 9 bases line up with TRBD1. Trimming removed 5 bases from V and 5 bases from J; junction bases left unmatched: 3. The CDR3 covers 13 residues. Per germline, CDR1 SEHNR and CDR2 FQNEAQ (reference sequence). CDR3 nucleotide sequence: TGTGCCAGCAGCGAGGGACAGGGAACTGAAGCTTTCTTT. Its protein is CASSEGQGTEAFF.

This chain uses TRBV7-3 with TRBJ2-2; D perhaps matches TRBD2 (5 bases). The CDR3 length is 13 residues. The germline V gene encodes CDR1 SGHTA and CDR2 FQGTGA. V lost 3 bases and J lost 6, with 8 bases in between. CDR3 sequence reads: CASSFSVSGELFF. The DNA of the CDR3 is TGTGCCAGCAGCTTTAGCGTATCCGGGGAGCTGTTTTTT.

The chain is built from TRBV5-6 and TRBJ2-7, with 8 positions matching TRBD1. This CDR3 region has 16 residues. CDR1 is SGHDT and CDR2 is YYEEEE in the germline V gene. The junction had 10 bases not matched to a gene; V was cut back by 0 bases and J by 5 bases. The CDR3 DNA is TGTGCCAGCAGCTTGGCCGAGGGCAGGGGGCTCAACGAGCAGTACTTC. This codes for CASSLAEGRGLNEQYF.